This TCR beta chain was captured by sequencing in a study of blood T cell repertoires in COVID-19 (dated by TCRdb to the early 2020s). For the study in its entirety: Collaborator samples came from the United States, Italy and Spain and covered acute and convalescent phases of COVID-19. A de-identified subject ID, COVID-19 status, age in years and sex were almost always included in the sample metadata. The material from the prospective study consisted of cDNA or gDNA derived from T cells, B-cell-depleted T cells, or PBMCs. Subjects who had been exposed to COVID-19, were actively infected with it, or had recovered from it provided the deeply sampled blood TCRbeta repertoires that made up the dataset. A freely available public database, intended as a resource for researchers studying the immune response to SARS-CoV-2, is where the repertoires were released. HLA class I and class II types, where available, came from metadata supplied by the sample provider rather than from assay-based typing. Samples came from the ongoing ImmuneRACE study (first 160 participants) plus 1,254 subjects from 6 global collaborators.

Here is what the overall study found, with its caveats: The amount of clinical and demographic metadata varied by source and participant and was provided uncurated.

TCRbeta CDR3 regions were amplified from genomic DNA by means of the immunoSEQ Assay, a bias-controlled multiplex PCR. Processing in the source paper ran as follows. Within the assay, amplification of reference gene primers was used to estimate how many nucleated cells each sample contained. To quantify the absolute abundance of each unique TCRbeta CDR3 rearrangement, sequence reads were collapsed and filtered. For each sample, productive Simpson clonality was calculated as the square root of Simpson's diversity index across productive rearrangements. What TCRdb holds here is the immuneACCESS table cut down to in-frame rearrangements. Part of the clones is not present; checked against another copy, under half of the missing clones reflect an unresolved V gene, and the others are unexplained. The V and J calls and clone size are taken from that table; D and trimming were inferred from the DNA. The sample table shows some 390,000 clones, and roughly 90% are seen once. The ten largest account for around 1.5% of the sample.

One collaborating source in Seattle enrolled patients during active infection and followed them longitudinally through the course of disease. Collaborating institutions collected whole blood in K2EDTA tubes following their own protocols. For TCRbeta analysis, collaborator samples were shipped as frozen whole blood, as isolated PBMCs, or as DNA extracted from either sample type. In regard to this clone: The antigen it binds to is not known. No much larger clonotype is one base removed from it; base qualities were not supplied.

The source is a middle-aged woman with COVID-19, enrolled during active disease. The sequencing input was peripheral blood.

The DNA sequence is as follows: TGTGCCAGCAGTGTGGGACTAGCGGGGGTAGGCGGGGAGCTGTTTTTT. The encoded protein is CASSVGLAGVGGELFF. The sequence joins TRBV25-1 to TRBJ2-2; TRBD2 fits 14 bases in the junction. From the germline V gene, CDR1 is MGHDK and CDR2 is SYGVNS. Inclusive of the bounding cysteine and phenylalanine, the CDR3 is 16 residues long. Left in the record is the CDR3 DNA by itself, 48 bases read in frame from the first base. V ends up 4 bases short and J 7 bases short, with an unmatched junction base count of 5.